The 29 T cell receptor beta chains reported below all come from one sample, sequenced in a study of OX40 agonist ivuxolimab in advanced cancers. Produced via immunoSEQ multiplex PCR; TCRdb's table is partial and in-frame only. The sample consists of roughly 100,000 clones, 86% of them appearing once. The source was CD4+ or CD8+ T cells sorted from blood, collected in a trial of the OX40 agonist ivuxolimab. The receptors here all came from an adult with an advanced solid tumor such as melanoma, head and neck, liver or kidney cancer.

This sequence joins TRBV18 and TRBJ1-2; no clear D gene. Trimming removed 6 bases at V and 7 bases at J, with 9 bases between. The germline CDR1 and CDR2 sequences are KGHSH and LQKENI. CDR3 length: 11 residues. This CDR3 is CASSFVGGYTF. The DNA for the CDR3 is TGTGCCAGCTCTTTCGTAGGTGGCTACACCTTC.

This chain joins TRBV7-2 and TRBJ2-3, with D unclear. Deletions cut 5 bases from V and 1 base from J, with 10 bases between. This CDR3 comprises 14 residues. The germline V gene encodes CDR1 SGHTA and CDR2 FQGNSA. The CDR3 loop is CASSPRARTDTQYF. CDR3 bases: TGTGCCAGCAGCCCCCGAGCTCGCACAGATACGCAGTATTTT.

The chain joins TRBV7-2 to TRBJ2-1, with 13 bases lining up with TRBD2. Germline V gives CDR1 SGHTA, CDR2 FQGNSA. The CDR3 is 16 amino acids. The trim removed 4 bases at V and 7 bases at J, leaving 7 bases unmatched. CDR3: CASSSTLAGGGNEQFF. CDR3 nucleotides: TGTGCCAGCAGCTCGACACTAGCGGGAGGGGGAAATGAGCAGTTCTTC.

The genes are TRBV30 and TRBJ1-1; 8 positions match TRBD1. Germline V CDR1 and CDR2: GTSNPN, SVGIG (reference sequence). V shed 0 bases and J 5 bases; nucleotides not matched to a gene: 8. CDR3 length: 15 residues. DNA of the CDR3: TGTGCCTGGAGTGTATCGTCAGGGGGCAGGACTGAAGCTTTCTTT. Translation gives CAWSVSSGGRTEAFF.

J is TRBJ2-3 and V is TRBV2; 9 bases are a match to TRBD2. V was pared by 7 bases and J by 1 base, with 6 bases of the junction left unmatched. CDR1 and CDR2 from the germline V gene are SNHLY and FYNNEI. The CDR3 spans 15 residues. The CDR3: CASIGLAPRTDTQYF. In DNA, the CDR3 is TGTGCCAGCATTGGACTAGCGCCTCGCACAGATACGCAGTATTTT.

The chain has TRBV6-5 and TRBJ2-5; 7 nucleotides agree with TRBD1. The CDR3 consists of 13 residues. Trimming took 6 bases from V and 5 from J; bases not matched to a gene: 6. Germline CDR1 and CDR2: MNHEY and SVGAGI. For the CDR3, the DNA is TGTGCCAGCAGACAGGGGCGCATGGAGACCCAGTACTTC. Translation: CASRQGRMETQYF.

The gene calls are TRBV7-9 and TRBJ2-2, with a weak D call TRBD2 (5 bases). The germline V and J ends were trimmed by 7 bases and 5 bases, with 14 bases remaining between them. The germline V gene encodes CDR1 SEHNR and CDR2 FQNEAQ (reference sequence). The CDR3 totals 14 residues. CDR3 DNA sequence: TGTGCCAGCACCGCCGGGAAGCGGACCGGGGAGCTGTTTTTT. Protein product: CASTAGKRTGELFF.

The CDR3 region has the DNA TGTGCCAGCTCACCACGGGCAGGGGGCGCGTCTGGTATTAATGAAAAACTGTTTTTT. This gives the protein CASSPRAGGASGINEKLFF. V usage is TRBV18 and J usage is TRBJ1-4; 8 bases are a match to TRBD1. The CDR3 spans 19 residues. Germline V gene lookup returns CDR1 KGHSH and CDR2 LQKENI. V lost 1 base, J lost 4 bases, and 14 bases stayed unmatched.

The chain combines TRBV19 with TRBJ1-4, with 10 nucleotides matching TRBD1. Germline CDR1 is LNHDA and CDR2 is SQIVND (reference sequence). V was clipped by 5 bases and J by 11 bases; unmatched bases: 5. The CDR3 contains 13 residues. The CDR3 nucleotides read TGTGCCAGTAGTCGACAGGGGGCGCAGAAACTGTTTTTT. This encodes CASSRQGAQKLFF.

The genes are TRBV5-4 and TRBJ2-1, with TRBD1 matching 10 bases. This CDR3 spans 16 amino acids. V trimming: 4 bases; J trimming: 10 bases; junction bases outside the gene matches: 14. CDR1 SGHNT and CDR2 YYREEE come from the germline V gene (reference sequence). In DNA, the CDR3 is TGTGCCAGCAGCCCGACCGGGACAGGGGCCCTCCGAGAGCAGTTCTTC. This encodes CASSPTGTGALREQFF. Variable domain in full (rest from reference TRBV5-4 and TRBJ2-1): ETGVTQSPTHLIKTRGQQVTLRCSSQSGHNTVSWYQQALGQGPQFIFQYYREEENGRGNFPPRFSGLQFPNYSSELNVNALELDDSALYLCASSPTGTGALREQFFGPGTRLTVL.

The chain links TRBV30 to TRBJ1-1, with D hard to call. Germline-derived CDR1 and CDR2 are GTSNPN and SVGIG (reference sequence). The CDR3 extends over 13 amino acids. V was trimmed by 2 bases and J by 1 base, leaving 8 bases between them. The CDR3 DNA follows: TGTGCCTGGAGTCCCTACCAGAACACTGAAGCTTTCTTT. Translating gives CAWSPYQNTEAFF.

The count of this clone is one. In nucleotides, the CDR3 is TGTGCCAGCAGTCCCGGGAACACTGAAGCTTTCTTT. Protein: CASSPGNTEAFF. J is TRBJ1-1 and V is TRBV27, with no clear D. The V end was cut by 5 bases, the J end by 1 base, with 5 bases between. From germline, CDR1 is MNHEY and CDR2 SMNVEV (reference sequence). The CDR3 totals 12 residues.

The count of this clone is one. The chain joins TRBV19 to TRBJ2-3, with D perhaps matching TRBD1 or TRBD2 (5 bases each). Trimming took 2 bases from V and 1 from J, leaving 16 bases between them. CDR1 and CDR2 (germline): LNHDA, SQIVND (reference sequence). The CDR3 has 17 residues. The CDR3 DNA is TGTGCCAGTAGTATACGGCCCGGGACCTCTGGCACAGATACGCAGTATTTT. Protein product: CASSIRPGTSGTDTQYF.

The chain is built from TRBV7-8 and TRBJ2-2, with D possibly matching TRBD2 (5 bases). CDR3 size: 14 residues. CDR1 and CDR2 (germline): SGHVS, FQNEAQ. Trimming removed 1 base from V and 4 bases from J, with 7 bases in between. The CDR3, as DNA: TGTGCCAGCAGCTTAGTTGCGGGCACCGGGGAGCTGTTTTTT. Protein product: CASSLVAGTGELFF.

The rearrangement uses TRBV6-4 and TRBJ2-2; 10 nucleotides line up with TRBD1. Trimming removed 2 bases from V and 6 bases from J; junction bases left unmatched: 12. CDR3 length: 18 amino acids. Germline V lookup: CDR1 MRHNA, CDR2 SNTAGT. The CDR3 protein is CASSDPSPDRGAPGELFF. CDR3 nucleotides: TGTGCCAGCAGTGACCCCTCCCCGGACAGGGGGGCTCCCGGGGAGCTGTTTTTT.

The J gene is TRBJ2-1, the V gene TRBV19; a weak D match, TRBD2 (5 bases). This CDR3 spans 16 amino acids. Germline V gene sequence: CDR1 LNHDA, CDR2 SQIVND (reference sequence). V lost 1 base to trimming and J lost 8 bases, with 18 bases between them. The CDR3 loop reads CASSIGEGLGGDEQFF. For the CDR3, the DNA is TGTGCCAGTAGTATAGGGGAAGGGTTAGGAGGTGATGAGCAGTTCTTC. The whole variable domain, filled in from reference TRBV19 and TRBJ2-1, reads DGGITQSPKYLFRKEGQNVTLSCEQNLNHDAMYWYRQDPGQGLRLIYYSQIVNDFQKGDIAEGYSVSREKKESFPLTVTSAQKNPTAFYLCASSIGEGLGGDEQFFGPGTRLTVL.

In DNA, the CDR3 is TGTGCCAGCAGCTTAGAAGGCTGGCACATGAACACTGAAGCTTTCTTT. It specifies CASSLEGWHMNTEAFF. V and J are TRBV7-8 and TRBJ1-1; no clear D. The CDR3 runs to 16 residues. V gave up 1 base and J gave up 0 bases, with 12 bases separating them. The V gene's germline CDR1 is SGHVS and CDR2 FQNEAQ.

The chain has TRBV5-5 and TRBJ1-1, with a tentative D call TRBD1 (5 bases). The length of the CDR3 is 14 residues. Trimming cost V 2 bases and J 5 bases, with 13 bases left between them. Germline V gene lookup returns CDR1 SGHKS and CDR2 YYEKEE (reference sequence). The CDR3, as DNA: TGTGCCAGCAGCTTTGAGGGGTATGGTACTGAAGCTTTCTTT. Amino acid sequence: CASSFEGYGTEAFF.

The rearrangement uses TRBV5-1 and TRBJ2-6; D remains unclear. CDR1 is SGHRS, CDR2 YFSETQ, per germline. Trimming removed 5 bases at V and 3 bases at J, with 9 bases between. This CDR3 has 14 residues. The CDR3 protein is CASRGSIGANVLTF. The CDR3 nucleotides are TGCGCCAGCAGAGGCTCTATTGGGGCCAACGTCCTGACTTTC.

The gene calls are TRBV18 and TRBJ1-1; tentatively, D is TRBD1 (5 bases). CDR3 length: 16 amino acids. V lost 2 bases and J 5 bases, leaving 18 bases between the germline ends. CDR1 KGHSH and CDR2 LQKENI come from the germline V gene. The CDR3 region is CASSPNDKTRGTEAFF. CDR3 bases: TGTGCCAGCTCACCAAATGACAAGACGAGGGGTACTGAAGCTTTCTTT.

The chain is built from TRBV10-3 and TRBJ2-3, with D possibly called TRBD1 or TRBD2 (5 bases each). The CDR3 sequence is 16 residues long. V was pared by 6 bases and J by 10 bases, with 26 bases between. Germline values: CDR1 ENHRY, CDR2 SYGVKD. CDR3 protein: CAISPQGPGYAGPQYF. Written as DNA, the CDR3 is TGTGCCATCAGCCCCCAGGGACCGGGATACGCAGGCCCGCAGTATTTT.

The chain carries TRBV11-2 and TRBJ2-2, with 8 bases matching TRBD2. Unmatched junction bases numbered 9, after V lost 5 bases and J lost 4 bases. Germline V gene lookup returns CDR1 SGHAT and CDR2 FQNNGV. The CDR3 consists of 16 residues. CDR3 loop: CASSPADSGVTGELFF. The DNA for the CDR3 is TGTGCCAGCAGCCCTGCGGATAGCGGGGTCACCGGGGAGCTGTTTTTT.

This clone was recorded a few times. The chain is built from TRBV7-9 and TRBJ2-7; 10 bases agree with TRBD2. Germline assignment: CDR1 SEHNR and CDR2 FQNEAQ (reference sequence). The CDR3 contains 13 residues. Losses at the gene ends were 4 bases for V and 6 bases for J; bases not matched to a gene: 3. The CDR3 is CASSSGLASEQYF. The CDR3, as DNA: TGTGCCAGCAGCTCGGGACTAGCGTCCGAGCAGTACTTC.

The rearrangement links TRBV5-5 to TRBJ1-1, with unresolved D. The length of the CDR3 is 12 residues. Trimming shortened V by 3 bases and J by 0 bases, and 3 bases separated the two germline ends. Per the germline V gene, CDR1 is SGHKS and CDR2 is YYEKEE (reference sequence). As DNA, the CDR3 is TGTGCCAGCAGCTCAATGAACACTGAAGCTTTCTTT. This encodes CASSSMNTEAFF.

The rearrangement uses TRBV2 and TRBJ2-5, with 7 bases lining up with TRBD2. The V and J ends lost 3 bases and 5 bases, in that order; junction bases with no gene match: 9. CDR1 and CDR2 from the germline V gene are SNHLY and FYNNEI. There are 15 residues in the CDR3. CDR3 protein: CASSDGLVGRETQYF. In DNA form, the CDR3 reads TGTGCCAGCAGTGATGGACTAGTGGGAAGGGAGACCCAGTACTTC. Full variable domain (outside the CDR3, taken from reference TRBV2 and TRBJ2-5): EPEVTQTPSHQVTQMGQEVILRCVPISNHLYFYWYRQILGQKVEFLVSFYNNEISEKSEIFDDQFSVERPDGSNFTLKIRSTKLEDSAMYFCASSDGLVGRETQYFGPGTRLLVL.

The chain links TRBV7-3 to TRBJ2-6; D uncertain. Germline CDR1 and CDR2: SGHTA and FQGTGA. The CDR3 consists of 15 residues. Trimming stripped 0 bases from V and 4 bases from J, with 7 bases between. CDR3 residues: CASSLTGSGANVLTF. Written as DNA, the CDR3 is TGTGCCAGCAGCTTAACTGGGTCCGGGGCCAACGTCCTGACTTTC.

The V gene is TRBV30, the J gene TRBJ1-5, with TRBD1 matching 7 bases. The trim removed 2 bases at V and 2 bases at J, leaving 6 bases unmatched. Germline CDR1 reads GTSNPN; CDR2 reads SVGIG (reference sequence). The CDR3 is 15 residues long. This CDR3 reads CAWSLGQVRNQPQHF. The CDR3 DNA follows: TGTGCCTGGAGTCTCGGACAGGTCCGCAATCAGCCCCAGCATTTT.

The chain has TRBV2 and TRBJ1-6; D is ambiguous. V gave up 4 bases and J gave up 6 bases, with 10 bases separating them. The CDR3 runs 14 residues. Looked up from germline, CDR1 is SNHLY and CDR2 is FYNNEI. CDR3 coding DNA: TGTGCCAGCAGTGTTAAGGTTTCTAATTCACCCCTCCACTTT. Protein sequence: CASSVKVSNSPLHF. The whole variable domain, remainder taken from reference TRBV2 and TRBJ1-6, is EPEVTQTPSHQVTQMGQEVILRCVPISNHLYFYWYRQILGQKVEFLVSFYNNEISEKSEIFDDQFSVERPDGSNFTLKIRSTKLEDSAMYFCASSVKVSNSPLHFGNGTRLTVT.

V and J are TRBV19 and TRBJ2-3; 9 positions agree with TRBD2. Germline values: CDR1 LNHDA, CDR2 SQIVND (reference sequence). V shed 6 bases, J shed 4 bases, and the junction held 5 bases outside the gene matches. There are 14 residues in the CDR3. The CDR3: CASSRGTSSDTQYF. As DNA, the CDR3 is TGTGCCAGTAGCCGAGGGACTAGCTCAGATACGCAGTATTTT.